A single sample is the source of the 20 T cell receptor beta chains below, sequenced in a study of a mutant IDH1 vaccine in newly diagnosed glioma. Time point noted: week 5, during vaccination. With topical imiquimod, each dose of the vaccine consisted of 300 ug of mutant IDH1 20-mer peptide. No antigen is known for these receptors. Measured with immunoSEQ multiplex PCR; TCRdb has only the in-frame clones, and not every one. The data show tens of thousands of clones, with 80% to 90% seen just once and over 1.5% held by the top ten. Sequencing used PBMCs, obtained from a glioma patient whose treatment included an IDH1 peptide vaccine. The receptor set was obtained from a man aged 35-49 years with glioma.

V and J are TRBV27 and TRBJ2-1, with 14 bases aligning to TRBD2. V lost 4 bases and J lost 8; bases outside the gene matches: 16. The CDR3 is made up of 19 amino acids. Germline CDR1 reads MNHEY; CDR2 reads SMNVEV (reference sequence). The CDR3 loop is CASSSRLAGGPSASHEQFF. As DNA, the CDR3 is TGTGCCAGCAGTTCTCGACTAGCGGGAGGGCCGAGCGCATCGCATGAGCAGTTCTTC.

This rearrangement joins TRBV7-2 to TRBJ2-7, with 7 bases lining up with TRBD2. This CDR3 has 13 amino acids. In germline, CDR1 is SGHTA, CDR2 FQGNSA. V was pared by 3 bases and J by 7 bases, with 6 bases of the junction left unmatched. CDR3 sequence: CASSLSGGLEQYF. The CDR3 DNA reads as TGTGCCAGCAGCTTGTCCGGGGGGTTGGAGCAGTACTTC.

The chain has TRBV6-6 and TRBJ2-2, with no clear D. The germline gives CDR1 MNHNY, CDR2 SVGAGI (reference sequence). V lost 2 bases to trimming and J lost 7 bases, with 11 bases between them. The CDR3 extends over 14 amino acids. CDR3 protein: CASSYAPDGGELFF. The DNA of the CDR3 is TGTGCCAGCAGTTACGCGCCCGACGGCGGGGAGCTGTTTTTT.

CDR3 region: CASSGGSGREQYF. The CDR3 nucleotides are TGTGCCAGCAGTGGAGGGTCGGGCCGCGAGCAGTACTTC. The chain is built from TRBV2 and TRBJ2-7; TRBD2 is a possible D gene (5 bases). CDR3 length: 13 amino acids. Trimming pared 4 bases from V and 6 bases from J, leaving 13 bases between. Germline loops: CDR1 SNHLY, CDR2 FYNNEI. Together with reference TRBV2 and TRBJ2-7, the CDR3 gives the full variable domain: EPEVTQTPSHQVTQMGQEVILRCVPISNHLYFYWYRQILGQKVEFLVSFYNNEISEKSEIFDDQFSVERPDGSNFTLKIRSTKLEDSAMYFCASSGGSGREQYFGPGTRLTVT.

The chain joins TRBV6-1 to TRBJ1-5, with 7 bases aligning to TRBD1. V shed 4 bases and J 0 bases; nucleotides not matched to a gene: 3. Germline CDR1 reads MNHNS; CDR2 reads SASEGT. The CDR3 sequence is 15 residues long. The CDR3 DNA is TGTGCCAGCAGTGGTGGGACAGTTAGCAATCAGCCCCAGCATTTT. This translates into CASSGGTVSNQPQHF.

This clone occurred once. The chain has TRBV6-6 and TRBJ2-1, with 10 bases aligning to TRBD1. With 2 bases clipped from V and 6 bases from J, the junction kept 4 bases outside the gene matches. The CDR3 sequence is 15 residues long. The germline gives CDR1 MNHNY, CDR2 SVGAGI (reference sequence). CDR3 in amino acids: CASSYPGTGVNEQFF. The CDR3 DNA is TGTGCCAGCAGTTACCCCGGGACAGGGGTCAATGAGCAGTTCTTC.

This CDR3 reads CASSVRQGPNEKLFF. CDR3 DNA: TGCGCCAGCAGCGTCAGACAGGGCCCTAATGAAAAACTGTTTTTT. This chain connects TRBV5-1 to TRBJ1-4, with 7 bases that match TRBD1. This CDR3 has 15 amino acids. The ends lost 4 bases at V and 3 bases at J; junction bases unmatched: 6. CDR1 and CDR2 (germline): SGHRS, YFSETQ. Drawing the rest from reference TRBV5-1 and TRBJ1-4, the complete variable domain is KAGVTQTPRYLIKTRGQQVTLSCSPISGHRSVSWYQQTPGQGLQFLFEYFSETQRNKGNFPGRFSGRQFSNSRSEMNVSTLELGDSALYLCASSVRQGPNEKLFFGSGTQLSVL.

The genes are TRBV7-2 and TRBJ1-2; D is unclear. This CDR3 is 14 amino acids long. V gave up 1 base and J gave up 4 bases, with 10 bases separating them. The germline V gene encodes CDR1 SGHTA and CDR2 FQGNSA. The CDR3 sequence: CASSLVSSVYGYTF. The CDR3 DNA reads TGTGCCAGCAGCTTAGTCTCGAGCGTCTATGGCTACACCTTC.

This chain connects TRBV25-1 to TRBJ1-2; 10 nucleotides agree with TRBD1. After removal of 6 bases from V and 2 bases from J, the junction contained 6 bases not matched to a gene. Per germline, CDR1 MGHDK and CDR2 SYGVNS. The CDR3 is 15 residues long. The CDR3 DNA reads TGTGCCAGCAGCGATCCGGGACAGGGGAACTATGGCTACACCTTC. Its translation: CASSDPGQGNYGYTF.

This chain links TRBV19 with TRBJ2-1; D ambiguous. Germline CDR1 is LNHDA and CDR2 is SQIVND (reference sequence). The CDR3 is made up of 14 amino acids. V lost 4 bases to trimming and J lost 3 bases, with 10 bases between them. CDR3 bases: TGTGCCAGTAGTAAGGGCCTAGTCTACAATGAGCAGTTCTTC. Translating gives CASSKGLVYNEQFF.

This clone was observed a handful of times. CDR3 protein: CASSPNPGGTYEQYF. The DNA for the CDR3 is TGTGCCAGCAGCCCAAACCCAGGTGGAACCTACGAGCAGTACTTC. This sequence joins TRBV7-2 and TRBJ2-7; no firm D call. Germline V CDR1 and CDR2: SGHTA, FQGNSA. V was shortened by 5 bases and J by 2 bases, with 16 bases between the two germline ends. The CDR3 runs to 15 residues.

This chain uses TRBV5-6 with TRBJ1-1; the match to TRBD1 covers 7 bases. The junction had 12 bases not matched to a gene; V was cut back by 2 bases and J by 2 bases. Per germline, CDR1 SGHDT and CDR2 YYEEEE. The CDR3 loop spans 17 amino acids. CDR3 protein: CASSFLNRGASNTEAFF. The CDR3 nucleotides read TGTGCCAGCAGCTTCTTGAACAGGGGCGCCTCAAACACTGAAGCTTTCTTT.

The gene calls are TRBV7-2 and TRBJ2-7; 10 nucleotides line up with TRBD2. The CDR3 loop spans 15 amino acids. V lost 5 bases, J lost 0 bases, and 4 bases stayed unmatched. The germline V gene encodes CDR1 SGHTA and CDR2 FQGNSA. The CDR3 reads CASSPTSGRSYEQYF. The DNA of the CDR3 is TGTGCCAGCAGCCCGACTAGCGGGCGCTCCTACGAGCAGTACTTC.

The V and J genes are TRBV14 and TRBJ2-1; 9 nucleotides align to TRBD2. Germline CDR1 reads SGHDN; CDR2 reads FVKESK. CDR3 length: 19 amino acids. The trim removed 4 bases at V and 5 bases at J, leaving 18 bases unmatched. The CDR3 reads CASSLKPLLLAGRHNEQFF. The CDR3 coding sequence is TGTGCCAGCAGCCTCAAACCGCTCCTACTAGCGGGCCGACACAATGAGCAGTTCTTC.

V gene TRBV5-1 combines with J gene TRBJ2-7, with 11 bases aligning to TRBD2. The CDR3 has 17 amino acids. The trim removed 0 bases at V and 2 bases at J, leaving 7 bases unmatched. Germline values: CDR1 SGHRS, CDR2 YFSETQ. The CDR3 DNA sequence: TGCGCCAGCAGCTTGGGGATACTAGCGGGAGCTACCTACGAGCAGTACTTC. Translating it yields CASSLGILAGATYEQYF. Using reference TRBV5-1 and TRBJ2-7 for the parts outside the CDR3, the full variable domain is KAGVTQTPRYLIKTRGQQVTLSCSPISGHRSVSWYQQTPGQGLQFLFEYFSETQRNKGNFPGRFSGRQFSNSRSEMNVSTLELGDSALYLCASSLGILAGATYEQYFGPGTRLTVT.

V and J are TRBV7-9 and TRBJ2-1; 10 bases are a match to TRBD2. The junction had 6 bases not matched to a gene; V was cut back by 8 bases and J by 5 bases. CDR1 is SEHNR and CDR2 is FQNEAQ in the germline V gene (reference sequence). The length of the CDR3 is 14 residues. This chain's CDR3 is CASRSSGSHNEQFF. As DNA, the CDR3 is TGTGCCAGCCGGTCTAGCGGGAGCCACAATGAGCAGTTCTTC.

The J gene is TRBJ2-7, the V gene TRBV7-9, with 7 positions matching TRBD1. V was clipped by 5 bases and J by 3 bases; unmatched bases: 4. In germline, CDR1 is SEHNR, CDR2 FQNEAQ (reference sequence). The CDR3 extends over 13 amino acids. As DNA, the CDR3 is TGTGCCAGCAGCGCCGACAGGGACTACGAGCAGTACTTC. Translating gives CASSADRDYEQYF. The variable domain in full, with the rest retrieved from reference TRBV7-9 and TRBJ2-7, is DTGVSQNPRHKITKRGQNVTFRCDPISEHNRLYWYRQTLGQGPEFLTYFQNEAQLEKSRLLSDRFSAERPKGSFSTLEIQRTEQGDSAMYLCASSADRDYEQYFGPGTRLTVT.

This clone has a handful of counts. Here the CDR3 reads CASRRDNQEQYF. The DNA of the CDR3 is TGTGCCAGCAGACGGGACAACCAAGAGCAGTACTTC. The chain couples TRBV6-6 to TRBJ2-7, with D possibly matching TRBD1 (6 bases). This CDR3 is 12 amino acids long. CDR1 is MNHNY and CDR2 is SVGAGI in the germline V gene (reference sequence). V gave up 6 bases and J gave up 7 bases, with 13 bases separating them.

The CDR3 here is CASSLGPSSGELFF. The CDR3 DNA reads TGTGCCAGCAGCTTAGGTCCCAGTTCCGGGGAGCTGTTTTTT. The chain joins TRBV7-3 to TRBJ2-2, with D unresolved. The CDR3 loop spans 14 amino acids. V shed 2 bases and J shed 6 bases, with 10 bases lying between them. Per germline, CDR1 SGHTA and CDR2 FQGTGA.

The chain uses TRBV5-6 and TRBJ2-3, with D unclear. Deletions cut 0 bases from V and 6 bases from J, with 5 bases between. Germline V gene data show CDR1 as SGHDT and CDR2 as YYEEEE. The CDR3 length is 12 residues. The CDR3 here is CASSLEGDTQYF. The CDR3 DNA reads as TGTGCCAGCAGCTTGGAAGGGGATACGCAGTATTTT.